Below, 18 T cell receptor beta chains from the same sample are listed, as sequenced in a study of blood T cell repertoires in COVID-19. Generated by immunoSEQ multiplex PCR, the TCRdb table keeps only in-frame clones and is missing some. Of tens of thousands of clones in the sample, more than 70% were seen once. Sequenced: peripheral blood. All receptors come from a man between 60 and 70 years old with active or convalescent COVID-19.

The rearrangement uses TRBV28 and TRBJ2-4; D might be TRBD1 (5 bases). Germline CDR1 MDHEN, CDR2 SYDVKM. CDR3 size: 14 residues. The germline V and J ends were trimmed by 1 base and 4 bases, with 8 bases remaining between them. The CDR3 bases are TGTGCCAGCAGTTTATTGCAGGGTAAAAACATTCAGTACTTC. The encoded protein is CASSLLQGKNIQYF. Based on the CDR3 plus reference TRBV28 and TRBJ2-4, the full variable domain is DVKVTQSSRYLVKRTGEKVFLECVQDMDHENMFWYRQDPGLGLRLIYFSYDVKMKEKGDIPEGYSVSREKKERFSLILESASTNQTSMYLCASSLLQGKNIQYFGAGTRLSVL.

This chain links TRBV29-1 with TRBJ1-4; unclear D gene. The CDR3 contains 13 residues. Germline CDR1 reads SQVTM; CDR2 reads ANQGSEA. V lost 5 bases to trimming and J lost 4 bases, with 11 bases between them. CDR3 in DNA: TGCAGCGTTTCTAGTTCCGGTAATGAAAAACTGTTTTTT. As protein: CSVSSSGNEKLFF.

The gene calls are TRBV12-5 and TRBJ1-1; D is uncertain. Germline lookup yields CDR1 LGHNT and CDR2 FRNRAP. Trimming removed 2 bases from V and 3 bases from J, with 16 bases in between. The length of the CDR3 is 16 residues. CDR3 nucleotides: TGTGCTAGTGGTTTGTTCCGGTCACTTGGAGACACTGAAGCTTTCTTT. It is translated as CASGLFRSLGDTEAFF.

The rearrangement joins TRBV3-1 (or the pseudogene TRBV3-2) to TRBJ1-2; D possibly corresponds to TRBD1 (6 bases). The CDR3 loop spans 16 amino acids. Germline V gene data show CDR1 as LGHDT and CDR2 as YNNKEL (reference sequence). Trimming pared 0 bases from V and 0 bases from J, leaving 11 bases between. The CDR3 DNA sequence: TGTGCCAGCAGCCAAGAGCCCCAGGGGCCTAACTATGGCTACACCTTC. The encoded protein is CASSQEPQGPNYGYTF.

This rearrangement joins TRBV7-2 to TRBJ1-1; the D is unclear. Germline values: CDR1 SGHTA, CDR2 FQGNSA. CDR3 length: 13 amino acids. V shed 0 bases and J shed 4 bases, with 6 bases lying between them. This CDR3 reads CASSLARGTEAFF. DNA of the CDR3: TGTGCCAGCAGCTTAGCCCGCGGCACTGAAGCTTTCTTT. Looking up the rest from reference TRBV7-2 and TRBJ1-1 gives the full variable domain: GAGVSQSPSNKVTEKGKDVELRCDPISGHTALYWYRQSLGQGLEFLIYFQGNSAPDKSGLPSDRFSAERTGGSVSTLTIQRTQQEDSAVYLCASSLARGTEAFFGQGTRLTVV.

This sequence joins TRBV5-1 and TRBJ2-7; weak D call: TRBD2 (6 bases). Germline-derived CDR1 and CDR2 are SGHRS and YFSETQ. The CDR3 is 15 residues long. Deletions cut 2 bases from V and 0 bases from J, with 12 bases between. The CDR3 region is CASSFREPISYEQYF. The DNA for the CDR3 is TGCGCCAGCAGCTTTCGGGAGCCCATCTCCTACGAGCAGTACTTC.

V and J are TRBV19 and TRBJ1-4; D unresolved. CDR3 length equals 15 residues. The ends were cut back, 7 bases at V and 8 bases at J, with 20 bases in the middle. Germline V lookup: CDR1 LNHDA, CDR2 SQIVND (reference sequence). This chain's CDR3 is CASTNTVYSGEKLFF. CDR3 nucleotides: TGTGCCAGTACCAACACGGTTTACTCCGGGGAAAAACTGTTTTTT. Combining the CDR3 with reference TRBV19 and TRBJ1-4 gives the whole variable domain DGGITQSPKYLFRKEGQNVTLSCEQNLNHDAMYWYRQDPGQGLRLIYYSQIVNDFQKGDIAEGYSVSREKKESFPLTVTSAQKNPTAFYLCASTNTVYSGEKLFFGSGTQLSVL.

V is TRBV6-2 or TRBV6-3 and J is TRBJ2-5, with 11 bases lining up with TRBD1. The ends lost 5 bases at V and 5 bases at J; junction bases unmatched: 7. The CDR3 runs to 15 residues. The germline gives CDR1 MNHEY, CDR2 SVGEGT. CDR3 in amino acids: CASSELGQGDETQYF. The DNA of the CDR3 is TGTGCCAGCAGTGAGCTGGGACAGGGGGACGAGACCCAGTACTTC.

A remark on this clone: Other nucleotide sequences from this sample produce the same CDR3. The chain has TRBV6-5 and TRBJ1-1, with 8 bases lining up with TRBD1. Germline CDR1 MNHEY, CDR2 SVGAGI. The ends lost 6 bases at V and 1 base at J; junction bases unmatched: 4. There are 14 residues in the CDR3. The chain's CDR3 is CASRSGQGNTEAFF. CDR3 coding DNA: TGTGCCAGCAGATCTGGACAGGGGAACACTGAAGCTTTCTTT.

V and J are TRBV18 and TRBJ1-5; 7 positions agree with TRBD1. This CDR3 comprises 16 residues. V shed 1 base and J 4 bases; nucleotides not matched to a gene: 7. From germline, CDR1 is KGHSH and CDR2 LQKENI. Written as DNA, the CDR3 is TGTGCCAGCTCACCACGCGAGGGGGGACAGAATCAGCCCCAGCATTTT. Protein product: CASSPREGGQNQPQHF.

The chain recombines TRBV6-6 with TRBJ1-1; D is possibly TRBD1 (6 bases). There are 13 residues in the CDR3. Germline V gene data show CDR1 as MNHNY and CDR2 as SVGAGI (reference sequence). Deletions cut 7 bases from V and 1 base from J, with 10 bases between. The CDR3 sequence: CASILQGNTEAFF. The DNA of the CDR3 is TGTGCCAGCATCCTACAGGGGAACACTGAAGCTTTCTTT.

This rearrangement joins TRBV11-2 to TRBJ2-1; 14 nucleotides align to TRBD2. Germline values: CDR1 SGHAT, CDR2 FQNNGV. This CDR3 is 14 amino acids long. With V trimmed by 1 base and J by 15 bases, 5 bases remained unmatched. The CDR3 loop is CASSLGPTSGRVFF. The CDR3, as DNA: TGTGCCAGCAGCTTAGGACCGACTAGCGGGAGGGTGTTCTTC.

This clone has a handful of counts. The rearrangement uses TRBV27 and TRBJ2-7, with TRBD2 matching over 9 bases. The germline V gene has CDR1 MNHEY and CDR2 SMNVEV (reference sequence). The CDR3 loop spans 16 amino acids. J was trimmed by 2 bases and V by 6 bases; bases with no gene match: 11. The CDR3 DNA reads TGTGCCAGCAGGGGGGTAGCGGGAGTCTGGGCCTACGAGCAGTACTTC. Translation: CASRGVAGVWAYEQYF.

The chain links TRBV6-1 to TRBJ2-7, with 9 bases identical to TRBD1. Per the germline V gene, CDR1 is MNHNS and CDR2 is SASEGT. CDR3 length: 17 amino acids. Trimming at V came to 3 bases and at J to 0 bases, leaving 9 bases not matched to a gene. The chain's CDR3 is CASSDRGQGRLSYEQYF. The CDR3 nucleotides are TGTGCCAGCAGTGACCGGGGACAGGGAAGGCTCTCCTACGAGCAGTACTTC.

V is TRBV3-1 (or the pseudogene TRBV3-2) and J is TRBJ1-1; tentatively, D is TRBD1 (5 bases). The CDR3 sequence is 16 residues long. Germline V gives CDR1 LGHDT, CDR2 YNNKEL (reference sequence). With 3 bases removed from V and 4 bases from J, the gap between germline ends came to 18 bases. The CDR3 spells CASSHPGGYRGTEAFF. For the CDR3, the DNA is TGTGCCAGCAGCCACCCGGGGGGGTATAGGGGCACTGAAGCTTTCTTT.

The genes are TRBV3-1 (or the pseudogene TRBV3-2) and TRBJ2-1; 11 nucleotides agree with TRBD2. Germline-derived CDR1 and CDR2 are LGHDT and YNNKEL (reference sequence). Trimming at V came to 4 bases and at J to 4 bases, leaving 3 bases not matched to a gene. The CDR3 runs to 15 residues. DNA of the CDR3: TGTGCCAGCAGCCCTCGACTAGCGGGGTACAATGAGCAGTTCTTC. The encoded protein is CASSPRLAGYNEQFF.

This clone was detected once. The chain uses TRBV11-2 and TRBJ1-2, with a tentative D call TRBD1 (6 bases). The CDR3 has 15 amino acids. Trimming left V 1 base short and J 5 bases short, with 14 bases between. Germline CDR1 SGHAT, CDR2 FQNNGV. CDR3 in amino acids: CASSLVGGGMYGYTF. CDR3 DNA: TGTGCCAGCAGCTTAGTTGGGGGGGGCATGTATGGCTACACCTTC.

This clone was counted a single time. The chain recombines TRBV4-3 with TRBJ2-1; D perhaps matches TRBD2 (6 bases). There are 15 residues in the CDR3. The germline CDR1 and CDR2 sequences are LGHNA and YSLEER. Deletions cut 1 base from V and 5 bases from J, with 12 bases between. As DNA, the CDR3 is TGCGCCAGCAGCCAAGGGAGGGGTAATAACAATGAGCAGTTCTTC. It yields the protein CASSQGRGNNNEQFF.